This T cell receptor beta chain was documented in a study of blood T cells in healthy people across ages. Study-level background: Every two T cells gave about one barcoded beta molecule via template switching.

Primed by a sample-barcoded 5' primer and a J-beta primer mix, a second PCR proceeded for about 7 to 11 cycles. TCRdb ran MiXCR on the 5' RACE reads and lists one entry per CDR3 protein. The profile shows about 1.7 million distinct CDR3 sequences, roughly 30% of them singletons. Collection of 8.5 to 10 milliliters of peripheral blood was performed for each donor. Per the germline V gene, CDR1 is SGHTA and CDR2 is FQGNSA. Trimming pared 2 bases from V and 2 bases from J, leaving 12 bases between. CDR3 length equals 16 residues. As to this clonotype: As yet, its antigen is unknown.

Study results and caveats: A roughly linear fall in TCR beta diversity per million T cells was seen with increasing age. When set beside aged donors, long-lived donors presented more naive CD4+ cells and higher diversity.

The V gene is TRBV7-2, the J gene TRBJ2-2, with D unresolved. Sequenced: blood. The TCR comes from a woman aged 25 to 39 in good health. The CDR3 here is CASSLRPQLNTGELFF. The CDR3, as DNA: TGTGCCAGCAGCTTACGGCCCCAACTTAACACCGGGGAGCTGTTTTTT.